This T cell receptor (beta chain) is from a study of beta chain features in type 1 diabetes. Notes on the study in general: There was a moderate but significant shortening of TCRB CDR3s in all four CD4+ subsets of Type 1 diabetes patients. Junctions at VDJ sites from type 1 diabetes patients had fewer insertions and more deletions.

About this clone: No antigen is known for it.

Every bit of the isolated RNA underwent reverse transcription, so sequencing read expressed TCRB transcripts. Generated by immunoSEQ multiplex PCR, the TCRdb table keeps only in-frame clones and is missing some. The sample lists around 140,000 clones; approximately 10% were seen once. Germline V gives CDR1 MNHEY, CDR2 SMNVEV (reference sequence). CDR3 length: 16 residues. The V end lost 6 bases, the J end lost 2 bases, and 14 bases lay between the germline ends. The sequencing input was central memory CD4+ T cells from blood. The rearrangement links TRBV27 to TRBJ1-6, with D perhaps TRBD1 (6 bases). This clonotype originated in a man aged 25 to 40 with type 1 diabetes. CDR3 bases: TGTGCCAGCAGCCTACAGGGCAACCCCTATAATTCACCCCTCCACTTT. Protein: CASSLQGNPYNSPLHF.